The rows below give T cell receptor beta chains drawn from one sample of a study of blood T cell repertoires in COVID-19. Profiled with immunoSEQ multiplex PCR; TCRdb holds only in-frame clones, not every one. This sample has fewer than 350,000 clones; 85% to 90% occur once, and the top ten carry roughly 1.6%. Sequenced input: PBMCs or T cells enriched from blood (not recorded which). These receptors came from a woman aged 18-29 years with acute COVID-19. Both conserved end residues are part of each CDR3. D genes are given only for firm matches. Clone size is shown for a subset of rows, as once, few, many or a class of expanded clone.

clone_size,d_call,j_call,v_call,cdr3_aa,cdr3_nt
-,-,TRBJ2-1,TRBV6-2/TRBV6-3,CASSYFLAVTEQFF,TGTGCCAGCAGTTACTTTCTAGCCGTCACTGAGCAGTTCTTC
few,TRBD1,TRBJ1-1,TRBV18,CASSPRTGNTEAFF,TGTGCCAGCTCACCACGGACAGGGAACACTGAAGCTTTCTTT
-,-,TRBJ2-1,TRBV28,CASSLYGGNNEQFF,TGTGCCAGCAGTTTATACGGCGGTAACAATGAGCAGTTCTTC
-,TRBD2,TRBJ2-7,TRBV7-3,CASSFAGVGEQYF,TGTGCCAGCAGCTTTGCGGGAGTAGGCGAGCAGTACTTC
-,TRBD1,TRBJ2-1,TRBV4-3,CASSQGRTGRYNEQFF,TGCGCCAGCAGCCAAGGAAGGACAGGGAGGTACAATGAGCAGTTCTTC
-,-,TRBJ1-6,TRBV7-8,CASSLINSPLHF,TGTGCCAGCAGCCTAATAAATTCACCCCTCCACTTT
-,-,TRBJ1-2,TRBV6-5,CASNPGRVLNGYTF,TGTGCCAGCAACCCCGGGCGGGTGCTTAATGGCTACACCTTC
-,-,TRBJ1-1,TRBV15,CATSSSGVAEAFF,TGTGCCACCAGCTCCTCGGGGGTTGCTGAAGCTTTCTTT
-,-,TRBJ2-7,TRBV4-2,CASSQELGGPYEQYF,TGTGCCAGCAGCCAGGAATTAGGAGGCCCCTACGAGCAGTACTTC
-,-,TRBJ2-1,TRBV5-8,CASSLKLAREQFF,TGTGCCAGCAGCTTGAAGCTAGCGAGAGAGCAGTTCTTC
-,-,TRBJ1-2,TRBV20-1,CSANGAYGYTF,TGCAGTGCTAACGGAGCCTATGGCTACACCTTC
once,-,TRBJ1-6,TRBV7-2,CASSRSAQVTPLHF,TGTGCCAGCAGCAGGTCCGCTCAGGTGACACCCCTCCACTTT
once,-,TRBJ2-5,TRBV4-2,CASSQGDGGQETQYF,TGTGCCAGCAGCCAAGGTGACGGGGGTCAAGAGACCCAGTACTTC
-,TRBD2,TRBJ2-2,TRBV5-4,CASSLLMVAGNTGELFF,TGTGCCAGCAGCTTGCTGATGGTAGCGGGTAACACCGGGGAGCTGTTTTTT
-,-,TRBJ1-3,TRBV9,CASSVRGAGNTIYF,TGTGCCAGCAGCGTCCGCGGAGCTGGAAACACCATATATTTT
-,-,TRBJ1-2,TRBV5-1,CASSLDVETDYGYTF,TGCGCCAGCAGCTTGGACGTAGAGACTGACTATGGCTACACCTTC
-,-,TRBJ2-7,TRBV27,CAILYQEQIYEQYF,TGTGCCATCCTTTATCAGGAACAGATCTACGAGCAGTACTTC
-,-,TRBJ1-5,TRBV6-5,CASSYIPGQTQHF,TGTGCCAGCAGTTACATACCCGGACAGACCCAGCATTTT
-,TRBD2,TRBJ2-3,TRBV7-9,CASTLRGRGLAGSDTQYF,TGTGCCAGCACCCTTAGAGGAAGGGGACTAGCGGGATCAGATACGCAGTATTTT
-,-,TRBJ2-4,TRBV5-6,CASSPEGTSNIQYF,TGTGCCAGCAGCCCGGAAGGGACTTCCAACATTCAGTACTTC
-,-,TRBJ2-5,TRBV11-2,CASSLDVGDQETQYF,TGTGCCAGCAGCTTAGATGTCGGGGACCAAGAGACCCAGTACTTC
-,TRBD1,TRBJ2-3,TRBV7-9,CASSLDADRPTDTQYF,TGTGCCAGCAGCTTAGATGCGGACAGGCCCACAGATACGCAGTATTTT
-,-,TRBJ2-2,TRBV18,CASSPTDRNTGELFF,TGTGCCAGCTCACCGACGGACAGGAACACCGGGGAGCTGTTTTTT
-,-,TRBJ1-2,TRBV2,CASSEDLGTNYGYTF,TGTGCCAGCAGTGAAGATCTAGGTACTAACTATGGCTACACCTTC
-,-,TRBJ2-7,TRBV10-1,CASSRDIRNEQYF,TGCGCCAGCAGTCGGGACATTAGGAACGAGCAGTACTTC
-,TRBD2,TRBJ2-1,TRBV5-1,CASSYPGLAGPNEQFF,TGCGCCAGCAGCTACCCGGGACTAGCGGGGCCCAATGAGCAGTTCTTC
once,TRBD2,TRBJ2-5,TRBV7-9,CASRRLAEETQYF,TGTGCCAGCAGGCGACTAGCGGAAGAGACCCAGTACTTC
-,-,TRBJ2-5,TRBV9,CASSVTSWETQYF,TGTGCCAGCAGCGTAACTAGCTGGGAGACCCAGTACTTC
-,TRBD2,TRBJ2-7,TRBV4-1,CASSYAARGVREQYF,TGCGCCAGCAGCTACGCGGCGCGGGGGGTTCGCGAGCAGTACTTC
-,-,TRBJ1-2,TRBV11-2,CASSLQGLNYGYTF,TGTGCCAGCAGCTTACAGGGGTTGAACTATGGCTACACCTTC
-,TRBD2,TRBJ2-7,TRBV10-2,CASSRRTSGYSHEQYF,TGCGCCAGCAGCAGGAGGACTAGCGGCTACTCTCACGAGCAGTACTTC
-,TRBD2,TRBJ2-1,TRBV28,CASSLAGGNNEQFF,TGTGCCAGCAGTCTCGCGGGAGGGAACAATGAGCAGTTCTTC
-,-,TRBJ2-7,TRBV7-5,CVRSLVRGSFEQYF,TGTGTCAGAAGCTTAGTCCGCGGGAGTTTCGAGCAGTACTTC